This is a list of T cell receptor beta chains from one sample in a study of cytomegalovirus exposure and HLA in healthy donors. Data came from immunoSEQ multiplex PCR; TCRdb stores just in-frame clones and leaves some out. The repertoire consists of some 130,000 clones, with about four fifths occurring once and the leading ten covering roughly 4%. The material sequenced was PBMCs. Every receptor here comes from a woman aged 40 to 50 in good health and CMV-seronegative. Each CDR3 is given with its conserved first and last residue. A D gene is named only where the DNA matches it firmly. Only some rows state a clone size, as once, few, many or a class for expanded clones.

j_call clone_size v_call d_call cdr3_nt cdr3_aa
TRBJ1-2 . TRBV6-1 TRBD1 TGTGCCAGCCGTAGAACCGGGACAGGGTATGGCTACACCTTC CASRRTGTGYGYTF
TRBJ1-2 . TRBV7-2 . TGTGCCAGCAGCCCCCGCGGGGATGGCTACACCTTC CASSPRGDGYTF
TRBJ1-5 . TRBV4-3 TRBD1 TGCGCCAGCAGCCAAGACGGACCGGGACAGTCTTTTAGCAATCAGCCCCAGCATTTT CASSQDGPGQSFSNQPQHF
TRBJ1-2 . TRBV7-9 TRBD1 TGTGCCAGCAGCTTGGGGGGACAGGGGATCCTCTATGGCTACACCTTC CASSLGGQGILYGYTF
TRBJ1-5 . TRBV27 . TGTGCCAGCAGTTTAGCAGGGTATCAGCCCCAGCATTTT CASSLAGYQPQHF
TRBJ2-7 . TRBV21-1 . TGTGCCAGCAGCGTCCGACAGGGGTACGAGCAGTACTTC CASSVRQGYEQYF
TRBJ2-1 . TRBV27 TRBD1 TGTGCCAGCAGGGGACAGAGCTACAATGAGCAGTTCTTC CASRGQSYNEQFF
TRBJ2-7 . TRBV6-5 . TGTGCCAGCAGTACCGCACAGGGTCCTTCCTACGAGCAGTACTTC CASSTAQGPSYEQYF
TRBJ2-7 . TRBV29-1 TRBD1 TGCAGCGGCGGGACAGGGGGCGGTGAGCAGTACTTC CSGGTGGGEQYF
TRBJ2-1 . TRBV7-3 TRBD2 TGTGCCAGCAGCAAAGGCGCGGGGGGGATATACAATGAGCAGTTCTTC CASSKGAGGIYNEQFF
TRBJ2-3 . TRBV10-3 . TGTGCCATCAGTACCCCGACAGGTAGCACAGATACGCAGTATTTT CAISTPTGSTDTQYF
TRBJ2-7 . TRBV7-2 TRBD2 TGTGCCAGCAGCCCGAGGACTAGCGCCTCCTACGAGCAGTACTTC CASSPRTSASYEQYF
TRBJ2-4 . TRBV6-1 TRBD1 TGTGCCAGCAGTTCAAGGACAGGGGAGGGCATTCAGTACTTC CASSSRTGEGIQYF
TRBJ1-5 . TRBV5-1 TRBD1 TGCGCCAGCAGCTCGACAGGGGGTAATCAGCCCCAGCATTTT CASSSTGGNQPQHF
TRBJ2-2 . TRBV4-1 TRBD1 TGCGCCAGCAGCCACCCGACAGGGTTGGACACCGGGGAGCTGTTTTTT CASSHPTGLDTGELFF
TRBJ2-5 . TRBV20-1 . TGCAGTGCTCTGTACCAAGAGACCCAGTACTTC CSALYQETQYF
TRBJ1-6 few TRBV27 . TGTGCCAGCGCACAGGTTAATTCACCCCTCCACTTT CASAQVNSPLHF
TRBJ1-2 . TRBV28 TRBD1 TGTGCCAGCAGTCCCCCCCCGGGACAGGGCAACTATGGCTACACCTTC CASSPPPGQGNYGYTF
TRBJ2-7 once TRBV4-1 TRBD2 TGCGCCAGCAGCACCCCTACGAGCGGGGCAGGCTACGAGCAGTACTTC CASSTPTSGAGYEQYF
TRBJ2-5 . TRBV28 . TGTGCCAGCAGTTTAGATGGCGGGACTCGGGAGACCCAGTACTTC CASSLDGGTRETQYF
TRBJ2-5 . TRBV5-1 . TGCGCCAGCAGCTCCGTAGCGGCCCAAGAGACCCAGTACTTC CASSSVAAQETQYF
TRBJ2-4 . TRBV12-5 . TGTGCTAGTCGGAGGGTGGGCATTCAGTACTTC CASRRVGIQYF
TRBJ2-7 . TRBV7-2 TRBD1 TGTGCCAGCAGCACGGACAGGGGGGGATACTACGAGCAGTACTTC CASSTDRGGYYEQYF
TRBJ2-7 . TRBV4-1 TRBD2 TGCGCCAGCAGCCAAGATTGGACTAGCGGGGGCTCCTACGAGCAGTACTTC CASSQDWTSGGSYEQYF
TRBJ1-4 . TRBV25-1 . TGTGCCAGCAGGCGGGGATCAACTAATGAAAAACTGTTTTTT CASRRGSTNEKLFF
TRBJ2-7 . TRBV12-5 . TGTGCTAGTGGACTCTCCCGGGCCTACGAGCAGTACTTC CASGLSRAYEQYF
TRBJ1-2 . TRBV7-2 . TGTGCCAGCAGCTTAAATAGGGGTCTGAAAAACTATGGCTACACCTTC CASSLNRGLKNYGYTF
TRBJ2-7 few TRBV7-9 . TGTGCCAGCAGCTCCCCAGGATCTTTAAATTACGAGCAGTACTTC CASSSPGSLNYEQYF
TRBJ1-4 once TRBV5-6 . TGTGCCAGCAGCTTAAGGGGAGGCGGTGAAAAACTGTTTTTT CASSLRGGGEKLFF
TRBJ2-1 . TRBV5-1 TRBD1 TGCGCCAGCAGCTTATATCTAAACCGTGGGACAGGGGCCCCCAATGAGCAGTTCTTC CASSLYLNRGTGAPNEQFF
TRBJ2-7 . TRBV6-5 . TGTGCCAGCACCATGGCAGGAGGCACCTACGAGCAGTACTTC CASTMAGGTYEQYF
TRBJ1-1 . TRBV11-2 TRBD1 TGTGCCAGCAGCCGATTGACAGGGACGACTGAAGCTTTCTTT CASSRLTGTTEAFF
TRBJ2-7 . TRBV7-2 . TGTGCCAGCAGCTTAGCGGCAGGGGACTACGAGCAGTACTTC CASSLAAGDYEQYF
TRBJ1-6 few TRBV5-6 . TGTGCCAGCAGAGGACAGCCCCTCCACTTT CASRGQPLHF
TRBJ2-3 . TRBV7-2 . TGTGCCAGCACCCCAAGAGGGCGGGGAAGGGATACGCAGTATTTT CASTPRGRGRDTQYF
TRBJ2-1 . TRBV13 TRBD2 TGTGCCAGCAGCACTGGACTAGCGAGGTACAATGAGCAGTTCTTC CASSTGLARYNEQFF
TRBJ1-2 . TRBV6-5 . TGTGCCAGCAGACGAGATGACAGCCTCTCCTATGGCTACACCTTC CASRRDDSLSYGYTF
TRBJ2-7 once TRBV7-6 . TGTGCCAGCAGCCGTACAAGCTCCTACGAGCAGTACTTC CASSRTSSYEQYF
TRBJ1-6 . TRBV10-3 TRBD1 TGTGCCATCAGTGACCGGGGACAGGGGGATTCACCCCTCCACTTT CAISDRGQGDSPLHF
TRBJ1-1 . TRBV5-6 . TGTGCCAGCAGCTTTTCTGGGACATTCGCCGCTGAAGCTTTCTTT CASSFSGTFAAEAFF
TRBJ2-7 . TRBV13 . TGTGCCAGCAGCTTAGACAGGGTTAGGGACGAGCAGTACTTC CASSLDRVRDEQYF
TRBJ2-7 . TRBV28 . TGTGCCAGCAGTTCCATCTCGGGGGAGCAGTACTTC CASSSISGEQYF